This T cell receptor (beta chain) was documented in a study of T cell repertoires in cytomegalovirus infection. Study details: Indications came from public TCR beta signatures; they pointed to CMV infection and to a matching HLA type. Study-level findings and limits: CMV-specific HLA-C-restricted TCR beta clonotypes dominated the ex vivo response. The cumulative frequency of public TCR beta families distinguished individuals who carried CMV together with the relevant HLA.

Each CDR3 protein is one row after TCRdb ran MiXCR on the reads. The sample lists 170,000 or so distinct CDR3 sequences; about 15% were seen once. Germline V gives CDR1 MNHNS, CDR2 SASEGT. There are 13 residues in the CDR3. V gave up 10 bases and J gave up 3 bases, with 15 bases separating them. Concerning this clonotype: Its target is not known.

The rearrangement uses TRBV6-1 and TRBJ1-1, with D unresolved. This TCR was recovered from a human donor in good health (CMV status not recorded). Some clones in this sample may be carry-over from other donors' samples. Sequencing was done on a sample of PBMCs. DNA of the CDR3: TGTGCCACCCAGCGAGGGTCCCACACTGAAGCTTTCTTT. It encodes CATQRGSHTEAFF.